The 11 T cell receptor beta chains given below trace back to one sample, sequenced in a study of vaccination effects on CD4 cells after COVID-19. The repertoire was sequenced with immunoSEQ multiplex PCR; TCRdb's copy has only in-frame clones and lacks some. Of just under 65,000 clones detected, over 70% appear once; the ten largest clones hold 3.5% to 4.5%. Expansion of antigen-specific CD4+ T cells with viral peptide pools was carried out by the ViraFEST assay before sequencing. A 10-day culture period preceded the isolation of CD4+ T cells. Neither prior SARS-CoV-2 infection nor positive nucleocapsid antibodies were present in the vaccine recipients. For these TCRs, the target antigens are not known. Sample: CD4+ T cells from PBMCs cultured with HCoV-OC43 spike peptides, taken before COVID-19 vaccination. The subset was: HCoV-OC43 spike overlapping peptide pool stimulation. These receptors originate from a human donor who received a COVID-19 vaccine.

This clone occurred a few times. The V call is TRBV5-1, the J call TRBJ2-2; no clear D gene. The CDR3 has 15 amino acids. V lost 1 base to trimming and J lost 1 base, with 8 bases between them. Germline assignment: CDR1 SGHRS and CDR2 YFSETQ. CDR3 residues: CASSLRSENTGELFF. The CDR3 DNA follows: TGCGCCAGCAGCTTGAGGTCGGAGAACACCGGGGAGCTGTTTTTT.

The chain has TRBV5-4 and TRBJ1-4; unclear D gene. Germline V gives CDR1 SGHNT, CDR2 YYREEE (reference sequence). This CDR3 spans 15 amino acids. The V end lost 0 bases, the J end lost 5 bases, and 11 bases lay between the germline ends. CDR3 amino acids: CASSLGAGLNEKLFF. The CDR3 DNA sequence: TGTGCCAGCAGCTTGGGGGCGGGTCTAAATGAAAAACTGTTTTTT.

The rearrangement links TRBV10-3 to TRBJ2-5, with 11 bases matching TRBD2. Trimming removed 6 bases from V and 1 base from J; junction bases left unmatched: 10. The CDR3 consists of 17 residues. Per the germline V gene, CDR1 is ENHRY and CDR2 is SYGVKD. Written as DNA, the CDR3 is TGTGCCATCAGCGTGAATCCTAGCGGGGGGCTCCAAGAGACCCAGTACTTC. Its protein is CAISVNPSGGLQETQYF.

This clone is a singleton in its sample. This sequence joins TRBV11-3 and TRBJ2-2; 10 positions match TRBD2. With 4 bases clipped from V and 2 bases from J, the junction kept 4 bases outside the gene matches. This CDR3 spans 16 amino acids. Germline CDR1 is SGHNT and CDR2 is YENEEA. CDR3 in amino acids: CASSSGTSVNTGELFF. The CDR3 DNA follows: TGTGCCAGCAGCTCCGGGACTAGCGTTAACACCGGGGAGCTGTTTTTT.

The chain links TRBV7-8 to TRBJ1-2, with 7 nucleotides matching TRBD1. V was clipped by 2 bases and J by 13 bases; unmatched bases: 10. The germline CDR1 and CDR2 sequences are SGHVS and FQNEAQ. This CDR3 contains 13 residues. The CDR3 loop is CASSLREQGKGTF. The CDR3 DNA reads as TGTGCCAGCAGCTTAAGGGAACAGGGGAAGGGCACCTTC.

The chain couples TRBV3-1 (or the pseudogene TRBV3-2) to TRBJ2-2; no reliable D call. Germline CDR1 is LGHDT and CDR2 is YNNKEL (reference sequence). This CDR3 is 12 amino acids long. Trimming cost V 1 base and J 8 bases, with 5 bases left between them. The CDR3 is CASSQARGELFF. CDR3 DNA: TGTGCCAGCAGCCAAGCCCGGGGGGAGCTGTTTTTT.

This chain joins TRBV30 and TRBJ2-1, with D possibly being TRBD2 (6 bases). Germline V lookup: CDR1 GTSNPN, CDR2 SVGIG (reference sequence). With 2 bases removed from V and 4 bases from J, the gap between germline ends came to 12 bases. The CDR3 sequence is 14 residues long. The CDR3: CAWSRGEQYNEQFF. In DNA form, the CDR3 reads TGTGCCTGGAGTCGCGGGGAACAATACAATGAGCAGTTCTTC.

The rearrangement joins TRBV6-6 to TRBJ2-5, with a weak D call TRBD1 (5 bases). Germline V CDR1 and CDR2: MNHNY, SVGAGI (reference sequence). The CDR3 consists of 13 residues. The V end lost 4 bases, the J end lost 2 bases, and 8 bases lay between the germline ends. The CDR3 DNA reads as TGTGCCAGCAGTTGGGGCAGTCAAGAGACCCAGTACTTC. Translation gives CASSWGSQETQYF.

The chain combines TRBV5-1 with TRBJ2-1; TRBD2 might be the D (7 bases). V was trimmed by 4 bases and J by 5 bases, leaving 13 bases between them. CDR3 size: 14 residues. Per the germline V gene, CDR1 is SGHRS and CDR2 is YFSETQ. This CDR3 is CASSGRGANNEQFF. The CDR3 nucleotides are TGCGCCAGCAGCGGTCGGGGGGCGAACAATGAGCAGTTCTTC.

The rearrangement links TRBV6-5 to TRBJ2-6; TRBD1 agrees at 7 bases. This CDR3 is built from 14 residues. Germline values: CDR1 MNHEY, CDR2 SVGAGI. The J segment lost 0 bases and the V segment lost 8 bases, leaving 1 base of the junction unmatched. The CDR3 DNA is TGTGCCAGCCACAGGGGCTCTGGGGCCAACGTCCTGACTTTC. Translating gives CASHRGSGANVLTF.

The V and J genes are TRBV6-1 and TRBJ1-1; D is unresolved. The germline CDR1 and CDR2 sequences are MNHNS and SASEGT. This CDR3 has 13 amino acids. Trimming stripped 1 base from V and 1 base from J, with 4 bases between. The CDR3 DNA reads TGTGCCAGCAGTGAAGATTGGAACACTGAAGCTTTCTTT. Its translation: CASSEDWNTEAFF.